This T cell receptor (beta chain) was sequenced for a study of blood T cells in healthy people across ages. V gave up 5 bases and J gave up 0 bases; unmatched junction bases: 3. CDR3 length: 15 residues. Per germline, CDR1 MDHEN and CDR2 SYDVKM. A sample-barcoded 5' primer and a J-beta primer mix were used in a second PCR of about 7 to 12 cycles. TCRdb re-analysed the 5' RACE reads in MiXCR, keeping a single row per CDR3 protein. The table includes hundreds of thousands of distinct CDR3 sequences, more than 20% detected once. This clonotype showed up just a few times. These same data were also listed under a study on T cells of mothers and their children.

The material sequenced was blood. The TCR originated in a boy aged 5-17 years in good health. The chain recombines TRBV28 with TRBJ1-3; 8 bases are shared with TRBD1. The CDR3 here is CASSPGQASGNTIYF. The DNA of the CDR3 is TGTGCCAGCAGTCCGGGACAGGCCTCTGGAAACACCATATATTTT.